The sequence of this TCR beta chain was determined in a study of PD-1 blockade in classical Hodgkin lymphoma. The study, taken as a whole, reports: The origin of the repertoire differences remains undefined, with disease activity or prior therapy as possible causes. When set against healthy donors, newly diagnosed patients were reported to show lower baseline TCR diversity.

The time point: newly diagnosed, previously untreated cHL patient sample. Thawed PBMCs were subjected to magnetic negative selection, which yielded isolated CD8+ T cells. Serving as comparison were PBMCs from newly diagnosed, untreated classical Hodgkin lymphoma, which were sequenced alongside the relapsed/refractory trial patients. About this clone itself: The antigen remains undetermined.

The protocol was immunoSEQ multiplex PCR, while the TCRdb copy is restricted to in-frame clones and leaves out a portion. The table records about 9,300 clones, 91% of them present only once. Trimming removed 6 bases from V and 1 base from J, with 9 bases in between. Germline CDR1 reads MNHEY; CDR2 reads SMNVEV (reference sequence). The CDR3 has 13 amino acids. The sequence derives from a human donor with classical Hodgkin lymphoma. The sample comprised CD8+ T cells from blood. The V gene is TRBV27, the J gene TRBJ1-1; D might be TRBD1 (5 bases). The CDR3 coding sequence is TGTGCCAGCAGGCCCCAGGGGAACACTGAAGCTTTCTTT. It encodes CASRPQGNTEAFF.